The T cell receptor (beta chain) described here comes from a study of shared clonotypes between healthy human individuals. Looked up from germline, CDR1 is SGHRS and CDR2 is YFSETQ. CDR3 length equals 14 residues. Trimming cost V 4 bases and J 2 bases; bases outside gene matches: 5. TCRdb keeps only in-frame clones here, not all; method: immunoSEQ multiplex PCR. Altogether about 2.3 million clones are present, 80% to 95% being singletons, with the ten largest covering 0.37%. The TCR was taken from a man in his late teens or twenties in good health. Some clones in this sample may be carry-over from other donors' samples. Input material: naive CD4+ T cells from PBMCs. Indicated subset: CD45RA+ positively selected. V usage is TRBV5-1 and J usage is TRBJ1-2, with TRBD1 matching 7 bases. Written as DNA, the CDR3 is TGCGCCAGCAGCGAGGGACAGACAAACTATGGCTACACCTTC. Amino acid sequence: CASSEGQTNYGYTF.